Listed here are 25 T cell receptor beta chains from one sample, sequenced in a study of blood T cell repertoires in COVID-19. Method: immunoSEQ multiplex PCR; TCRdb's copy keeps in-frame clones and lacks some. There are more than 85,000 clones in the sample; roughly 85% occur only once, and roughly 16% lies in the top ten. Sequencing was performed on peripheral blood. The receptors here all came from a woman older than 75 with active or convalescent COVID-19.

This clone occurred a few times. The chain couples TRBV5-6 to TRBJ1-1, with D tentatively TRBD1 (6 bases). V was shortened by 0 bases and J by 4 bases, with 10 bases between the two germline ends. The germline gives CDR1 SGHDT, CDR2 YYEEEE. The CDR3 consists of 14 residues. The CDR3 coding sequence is TGTGCCAGCAGCTTGGAAAGGACAGCCACTGAAGCTTTCTTT. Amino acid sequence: CASSLERTATEAFF.

As DNA, the CDR3 is TGTGCCAGCAGCTTACCATCCGGACAGGACTTCATCTACGAGCAGTACTTC. It is translated as CASSLPSGQDFIYEQYF. The rearrangement joins TRBV7-3 to TRBJ2-7, with 7 bases that match TRBD1. CDR1 and CDR2 from the germline V gene are SGHTA and FQGTGA. V was clipped by 2 bases and J by 3 bases; unmatched bases: 13. The CDR3 has 17 amino acids.

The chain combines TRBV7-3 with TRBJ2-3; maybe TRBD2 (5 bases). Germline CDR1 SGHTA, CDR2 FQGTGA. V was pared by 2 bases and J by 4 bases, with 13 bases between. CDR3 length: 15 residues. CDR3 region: CASSLVGDLADTQYF. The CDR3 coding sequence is TGTGCCAGCAGCTTAGTGGGAGATTTGGCAGATACGCAGTATTTT.

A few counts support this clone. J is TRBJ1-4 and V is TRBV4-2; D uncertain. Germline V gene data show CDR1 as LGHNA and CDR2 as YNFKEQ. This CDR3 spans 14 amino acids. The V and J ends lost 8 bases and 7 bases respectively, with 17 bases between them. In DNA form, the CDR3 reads TGTGCCAGCCCTACGGCGCTACGGGGTGAAAAACTGTTTTTT. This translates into CASPTALRGEKLFF.

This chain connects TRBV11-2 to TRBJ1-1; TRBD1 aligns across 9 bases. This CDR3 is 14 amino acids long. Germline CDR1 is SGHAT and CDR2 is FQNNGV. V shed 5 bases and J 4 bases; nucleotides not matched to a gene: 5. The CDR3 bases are TGTGCCAGCAGCGCGACAGGGGGAGTCACTGAAGCTTTCTTT. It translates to CASSATGGVTEAFF.

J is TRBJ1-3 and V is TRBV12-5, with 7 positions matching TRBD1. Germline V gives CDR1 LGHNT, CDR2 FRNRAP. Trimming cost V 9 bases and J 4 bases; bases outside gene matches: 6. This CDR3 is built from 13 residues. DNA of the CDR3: TGTGCTAGCTGGTGGGACAGCGGAAACACCATATATTTT. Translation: CASWWDSGNTIYF.

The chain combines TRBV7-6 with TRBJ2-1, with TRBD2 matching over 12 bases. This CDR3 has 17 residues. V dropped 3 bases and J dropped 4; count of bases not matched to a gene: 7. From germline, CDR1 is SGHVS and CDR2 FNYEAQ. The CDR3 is CASSLASGRGAYNEQFF. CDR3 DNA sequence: TGTGCCAGCAGCTTGGCTAGCGGGAGGGGGGCTTACAATGAGCAGTTCTTC.

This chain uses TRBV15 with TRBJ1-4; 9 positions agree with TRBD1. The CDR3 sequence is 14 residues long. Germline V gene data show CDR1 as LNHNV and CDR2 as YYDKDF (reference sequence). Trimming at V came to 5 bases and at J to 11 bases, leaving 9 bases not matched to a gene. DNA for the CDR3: TGTGCCACCAGCTCCGGGACAGGGCTCGGTAAACTGTTTTTT. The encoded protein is CATSSGTGLGKLFF.

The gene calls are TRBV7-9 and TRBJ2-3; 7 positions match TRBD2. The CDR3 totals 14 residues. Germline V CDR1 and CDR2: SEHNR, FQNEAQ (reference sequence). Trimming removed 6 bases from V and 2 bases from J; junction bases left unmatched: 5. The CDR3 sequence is CASSRAGYTDTQYF. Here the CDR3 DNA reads TGTGCCAGCAGTAGAGCGGGATACACAGATACGCAGTATTTT.

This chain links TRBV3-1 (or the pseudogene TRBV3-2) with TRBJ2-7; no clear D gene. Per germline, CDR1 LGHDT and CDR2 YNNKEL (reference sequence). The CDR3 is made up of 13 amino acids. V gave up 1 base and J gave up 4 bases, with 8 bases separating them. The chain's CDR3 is CASSQAHLYEQYF. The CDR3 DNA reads TGTGCCAGCAGCCAAGCCCATTTGTACGAGCAGTACTTC.

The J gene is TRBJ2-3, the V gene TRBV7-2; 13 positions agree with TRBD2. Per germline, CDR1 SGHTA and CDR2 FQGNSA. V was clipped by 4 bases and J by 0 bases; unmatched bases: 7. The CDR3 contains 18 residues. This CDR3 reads CASSSRLAGGRSTDTQYF. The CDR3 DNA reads TGTGCCAGCAGCTCCCGACTAGCGGGAGGACGGAGCACAGATACGCAGTATTTT.

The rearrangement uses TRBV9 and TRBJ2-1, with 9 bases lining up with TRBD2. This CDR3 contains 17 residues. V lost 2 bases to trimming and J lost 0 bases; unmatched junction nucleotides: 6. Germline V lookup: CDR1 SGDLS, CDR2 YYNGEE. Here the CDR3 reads CASSVSSGRSSYNEQFF. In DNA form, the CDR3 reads TGTGCCAGCAGCGTCTCCAGCGGGAGGAGCTCCTACAATGAGCAGTTCTTC.

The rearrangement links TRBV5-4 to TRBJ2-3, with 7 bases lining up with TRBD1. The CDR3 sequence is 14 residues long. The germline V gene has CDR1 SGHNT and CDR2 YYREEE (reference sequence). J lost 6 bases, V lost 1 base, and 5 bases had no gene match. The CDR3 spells CASSLQTGKDTQYF. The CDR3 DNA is TGTGCCAGCAGCTTGCAGACAGGGAAGGATACGCAGTATTTT.

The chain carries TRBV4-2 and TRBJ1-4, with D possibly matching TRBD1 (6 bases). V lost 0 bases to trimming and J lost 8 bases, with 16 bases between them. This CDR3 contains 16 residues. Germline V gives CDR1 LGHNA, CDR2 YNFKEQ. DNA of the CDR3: TGTGCCAGCAGCCAAGATCGCGGGGGCGGAGGAGAAAAACTGTTTTTT. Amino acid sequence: CASSQDRGGGGEKLFF.

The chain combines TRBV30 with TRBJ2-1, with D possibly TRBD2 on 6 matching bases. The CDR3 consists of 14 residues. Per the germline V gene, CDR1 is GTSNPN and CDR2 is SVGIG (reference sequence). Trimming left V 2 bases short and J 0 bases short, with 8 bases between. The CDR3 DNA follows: TGTGCCTGGAGTTTAGCGGCCTCCTACAATGAGCAGTTCTTC. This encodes CAWSLAASYNEQFF. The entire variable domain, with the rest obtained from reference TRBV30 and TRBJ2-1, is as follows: SQTIHQWPATLVQPVGSPLSLECTVEGTSNPNLYWYRQAAGRGLQLLFYSVGIGQISSEVPQNLSASRPQDRQFILSSKKLLLSDSGFYLCAWSLAASYNEQFFGPGTRLTVL.

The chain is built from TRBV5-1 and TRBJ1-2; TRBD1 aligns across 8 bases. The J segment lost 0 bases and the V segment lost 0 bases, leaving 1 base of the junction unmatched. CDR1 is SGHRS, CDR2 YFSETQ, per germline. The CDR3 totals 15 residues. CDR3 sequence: CASSLVQGANYGYTF. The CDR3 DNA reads TGCGCCAGCAGCTTGGTACAGGGGGCTAACTATGGCTACACCTTC.

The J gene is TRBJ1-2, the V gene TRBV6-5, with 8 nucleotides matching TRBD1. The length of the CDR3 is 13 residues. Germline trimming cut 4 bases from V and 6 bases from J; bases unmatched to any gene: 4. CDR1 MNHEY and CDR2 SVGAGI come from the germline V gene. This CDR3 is CASSSRGPNGYTF. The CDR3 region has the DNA TGTGCCAGCAGTTCCAGGGGGCCCAATGGCTACACCTTC.

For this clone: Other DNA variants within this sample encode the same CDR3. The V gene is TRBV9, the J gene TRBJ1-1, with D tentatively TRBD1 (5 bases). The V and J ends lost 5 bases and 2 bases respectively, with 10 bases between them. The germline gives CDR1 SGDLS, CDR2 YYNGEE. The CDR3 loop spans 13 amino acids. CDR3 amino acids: CASSRDRNTEAFF. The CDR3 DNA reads TGTGCCAGCAGTCGAGACAGAAACACTGAAGCTTTCTTT.

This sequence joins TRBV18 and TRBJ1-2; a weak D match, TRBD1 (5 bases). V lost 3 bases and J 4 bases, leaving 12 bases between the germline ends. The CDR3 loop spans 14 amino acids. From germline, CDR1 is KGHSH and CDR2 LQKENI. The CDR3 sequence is CASSPGQGPYGYTF. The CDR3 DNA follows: TGTGCCAGCTCACCCGGACAAGGACCCTATGGCTACACCTTC.

The CDR3 loop is CASSLTTPYLHF. CDR3 sequence (DNA): TGTGCCAGCAGTTTGACAACTCCGTACCTCCACTTT. The chain carries TRBV28 and TRBJ1-6; D is undetermined. CDR1 MDHEN and CDR2 SYDVKM come from the germline V gene. This CDR3 region has 12 residues. The germline V and J ends were trimmed by 3 bases and 15 bases, with 12 bases remaining between them.

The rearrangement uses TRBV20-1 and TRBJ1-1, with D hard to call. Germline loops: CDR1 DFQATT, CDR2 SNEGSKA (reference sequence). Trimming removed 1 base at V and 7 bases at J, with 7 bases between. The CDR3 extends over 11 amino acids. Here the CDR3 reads CSARGYSEAFF. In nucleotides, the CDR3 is TGCAGTGCTAGAGGGTACAGTGAAGCTTTCTTT.

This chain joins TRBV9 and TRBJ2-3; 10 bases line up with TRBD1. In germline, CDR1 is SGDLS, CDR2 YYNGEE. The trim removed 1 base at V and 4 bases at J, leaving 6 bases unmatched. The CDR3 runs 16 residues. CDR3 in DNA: TGTGCCAGCAGCGTAACCGGGACAGGGGTGCCAGATACGCAGTATTTT. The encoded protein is CASSVTGTGVPDTQYF.

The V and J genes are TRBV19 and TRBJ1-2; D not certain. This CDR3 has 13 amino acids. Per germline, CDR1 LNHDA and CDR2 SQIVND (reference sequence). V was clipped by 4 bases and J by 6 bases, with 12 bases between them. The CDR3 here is CASSTGWENGYTF. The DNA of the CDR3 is TGTGCCAGTAGTACGGGGTGGGAGAATGGCTACACCTTC.

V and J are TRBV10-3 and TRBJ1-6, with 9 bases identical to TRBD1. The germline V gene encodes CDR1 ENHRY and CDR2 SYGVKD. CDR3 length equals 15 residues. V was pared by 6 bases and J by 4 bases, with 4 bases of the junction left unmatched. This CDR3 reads CAISTGGPYNSPLHF. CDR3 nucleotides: TGTGCCATCAGCACAGGGGGCCCGTATAATTCACCCCTCCACTTT.

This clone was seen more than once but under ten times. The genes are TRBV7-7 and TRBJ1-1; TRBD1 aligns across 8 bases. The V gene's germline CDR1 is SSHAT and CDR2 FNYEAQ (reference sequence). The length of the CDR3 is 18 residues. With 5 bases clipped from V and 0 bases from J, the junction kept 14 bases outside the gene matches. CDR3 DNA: TGTGCCAGCAGCCTATCCCGGGACAGGTCGACAATGAACACTGAAGCTTTCTTT. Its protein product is CASSLSRDRSTMNTEAFF.